One and the same sample provided the 15 T cell receptor beta chains below, sequenced in a study of blood T cell repertoires in COVID-19. Libraries were prepared by immunoSEQ multiplex PCR; TCRdb keeps only in-frame clonotypes and omits some of them. The data contain about 160,000 clones, approximately 83% of them singletons. The sequencing sample was made of peripheral blood. These receptors all stem from a woman of 80 years or more with active or convalescent COVID-19.

Points on this clone: Other DNA sequences of this sample code for an identical CDR3. V and J are TRBV6-5 and TRBJ2-7, with 8 bases matching TRBD1. This CDR3 spans 15 amino acids. CDR1 MNHEY and CDR2 SVGAGI come from the germline V gene. The ends lost 0 bases at V and 0 bases at J; junction bases unmatched: 1. In DNA, the CDR3 is TGTGCCAGCAGTTACTCGGACAGGGCCTCCTACGAGCAGTACTTC. It codes for CASSYSDRASYEQYF.

This clone was picked up a small number of times. V and J are TRBV6-2 or TRBV6-3 and TRBJ1-5; 7 nucleotides align to TRBD1. Germline loops: CDR1 MNHEY, CDR2 SVGEGT. The trim removed 5 bases at V and 9 bases at J, leaving 7 bases unmatched. The CDR3 loop spans 13 amino acids. The CDR3 sequence is CASSTGVDWPQHF. CDR3 DNA: TGTGCCAGCAGTACAGGGGTGGATTGGCCCCAGCATTTT.

The chain recombines TRBV4-3 with TRBJ1-2; 7 bases line up with TRBD1. V shed 0 bases and J 4 bases; nucleotides not matched to a gene: 5. Germline V gene sequence: CDR1 LGHNA, CDR2 YSLEER. The CDR3 consists of 15 residues. The CDR3 reads CASSQDQDRSYGYTF. CDR3 in DNA: TGCGCCAGCAGCCAAGATCAGGACAGGAGCTATGGCTACACCTTC.

The V and J genes are TRBV7-8 and TRBJ1-2; 7 bases align to TRBD1. The junction had 1 base not matched to a gene; V was cut back by 7 bases and J by 2 bases. Germline CDR1 SGHVS, CDR2 FQNEAQ. The CDR3 covers 12 residues. CDR3: CASTGGNYGYTF. The DNA for the CDR3 is TGTGCCAGCACAGGGGGAAACTATGGCTACACCTTC. Supplemented by reference TRBV7-8 and TRBJ1-2, the full variable domain reads GAGVSQSPRYKVAKRGQDVALRCDPISGHVSLFWYQQALGQGPEFLTYFQNEAQLDKSGLPSDRFFAERPEGSVSTLKIQRTQQEDSAVYLCASTGGNYGYTFGSGTRLTVV.

The V and J genes are TRBV6-6 and TRBJ1-1, with a tentative D call TRBD1 (6 bases). V was shortened by 10 bases and J by 1 base, with 13 bases between the two germline ends. Per germline, CDR1 MNHNY and CDR2 SVGAGI (reference sequence). CDR3 size: 13 residues. The CDR3 DNA follows: TGTGCCACCACTCAGGGGACGAACACTGAAGCTTTCTTT. Protein sequence: CATTQGTNTEAFF.

This chain uses TRBV5-6 with TRBJ2-3, with 11 bases lining up with TRBD1. J lost 4 bases, V lost 1 base, and 8 bases had no gene match. Looked up from germline, CDR1 is SGHDT and CDR2 is YYEEEE. CDR3 length equals 17 residues. Here the CDR3 reads CASSLFRRDRGSDTQYF. The CDR3 nucleotides are TGTGCCAGCAGCTTGTTCCGCCGGGACAGGGGGTCAGATACGCAGTATTTT.

The CDR3 here is CASGQGAGSPLHF. The CDR3 DNA sequence: TGTGCCAGCGGTCAGGGGGCGGGTTCACCCCTCCACTTT. The chain has TRBV27 and TRBJ1-6, with 8 bases identical to TRBD1. This CDR3 contains 13 residues. Germline-derived CDR1 and CDR2 are MNHEY and SMNVEV (reference sequence). V shed 8 bases and J 9 bases; nucleotides not matched to a gene: 6.

The count of this clone is one. V is TRBV6-5 and J is TRBJ1-5; no firm D call. V dropped 7 bases and J dropped 2 bases, with 15 bases sitting between them. CDR3 size: 15 residues. Germline lookup yields CDR1 MNHEY and CDR2 SVGAGI. CDR3 in DNA: TGTGCCAGCATTCACCCTTTGGCGGGCAATCAGCCCCAGCATTTT. This encodes CASIHPLAGNQPQHF.

This clone occurred a few times. V is TRBV12-3 or TRBV12-4 and J is TRBJ1-5; D possibly corresponds to TRBD1 (5 bases). V lost 6 bases to trimming and J lost 10 bases, with 16 bases between them. The CDR3 has 13 amino acids. CDR3 DNA sequence: TGTGCCAGCAGGATGGGGGGTATAGGACCCCAGCATTTT. It yields the protein CASRMGGIGPQHF.

The V gene is TRBV27, the J gene TRBJ2-3, with TRBD2 matching over 13 bases. CDR1 is MNHEY, CDR2 SMNVEV, per germline (reference sequence). The CDR3 loop spans 18 amino acids. Germline trimming cut 0 bases from V and 7 bases from J; bases unmatched to any gene: 10. CDR3 bases: TGTGCCAGCAGTTTATCCCCTAGAACTAGCGGGGGGGCTTATACGCAGTATTTT. This codes for CASSLSPRTSGGAYTQYF.

This clone was detected only a few times. V gene TRBV4-3 combines with J gene TRBJ1-1; D remains ambiguous. This CDR3 has 17 amino acids. Trimming took 0 bases from V and 10 from J, leaving 24 bases between them. Germline CDR1 is LGHNA and CDR2 is YSLEER. The CDR3 here is CASSQEGGARSLSGAFF. As DNA, the CDR3 is TGCGCCAGCAGCCAAGAAGGTGGTGCCAGGTCGTTGTCTGGAGCTTTCTTT.

V and J are TRBV13 and TRBJ1-2, with 9 positions matching TRBD1. J was trimmed by 7 bases and V by 6 bases; bases with no gene match: 9. The CDR3 runs to 14 residues. Germline V CDR1 and CDR2: PRHDT, FYEKMQ (reference sequence). CDR3 bases: TGTGCCAGCAGATACACAGGGGGCGCGGTTGGCTACACCTTC. Translated: CASRYTGGAVGYTF.

The chain carries TRBV19 and TRBJ1-1, with D tentatively TRBD1 (5 bases). The CDR3 is 15 amino acids. CDR1 and CDR2 from the germline V gene are LNHDA and SQIVND (reference sequence). V lost 3 bases and J lost 4, with 15 bases in between. In nucleotides, the CDR3 is TGTGCCAGTAGTATCTCCCCTAGAAGGGGCACTGAAGCTTTCTTT. Translating it yields CASSISPRRGTEAFF.

In its sample, this clone was seen a few times. The chain uses TRBV7-2 and TRBJ1-4, with 7 bases aligning to TRBD1. Germline V gives CDR1 SGHTA, CDR2 FQGNSA. The trim removed 1 base at V and 4 bases at J, leaving 9 bases unmatched. The CDR3 totals 17 residues. CDR3 sequence reads: CASSLVGGTQNNEKLFF. The CDR3 bases are TGTGCCAGCAGCTTAGTAGGGGGCACCCAAAATAATGAAAAACTGTTTTTT.

The chain is built from TRBV24-1 and TRBJ2-3, with 10 bases lining up with TRBD2. This CDR3 has 16 residues. J lost 4 bases, V lost 2 bases, and 5 bases had no gene match. Germline CDR1 is KGHDR and CDR2 is SFDVKD. CDR3 protein: CATSDSASGGPDTQYF. CDR3 nucleotides: TGTGCCACCAGTGATTCGGCTAGCGGGGGACCAGATACGCAGTATTTT.